This paragraph covers one T cell receptor (beta chain) sequence. No cognate antigen has been identified for it. No per-base quality is available; no much larger clone lies one base away. These data originate in a study of blood T cell repertoires in COVID-19 (TCRdb year 2020). Some background on the complete study: Samples covering the acute and convalescent phases of COVID-19 were provided by collaborators in the United States, Italy and Spain. The material from the prospective study consisted of cDNA or gDNA derived from T cells, B-cell-depleted T cells, or PBMCs. The dataset comprised deeply sampled blood TCRbeta repertoires from subjects exposed to, actively infected with, or recovered from COVID-19. The repertoires were made available in a free public database intended to serve as a resource for research on the immune response to SARS-CoV-2. Samples came from the ongoing ImmuneRACE study (first 160 participants) plus 1,254 subjects from 6 global collaborators. Sample metadata almost always included a de-identified subject ID, COVID-19 status, age in years and sex. HLA class I and class II types, where available, came from metadata supplied by the sample provider rather than from assay-based typing. The paper as a whole reports these results and caveats: The quantity of clinical and demographic metadata differed by source and by participant and was supplied without curation.

TCRbeta CDR3 regions were amplified from genomic DNA by means of the immunoSEQ Assay, a bias-controlled multiplex PCR. The paper's processing steps were these. Within the assay, amplification of reference gene primers was used to estimate how many nucleated cells each sample contained. To quantify the absolute abundance of each unique TCRbeta CDR3 rearrangement, sequence reads were collapsed and filtered. For each sample, productive Simpson clonality was calculated as the square root of Simpson's diversity index over productive rearrangements. In its TCRdb copy, this immuneACCESS table keeps in-frame sequences only and misses some clones. Where compared with another copy, unresolved V genes explain less than half of these, and the others have no known cause. V and J calls plus clone size are reproduced from that table; the DNA served to infer D and trimming. The sample table lists 52,000 or so clones, about nine tenths of them with a count of one. Roughly 2.5% of the sample lies in the top ten.

After removal of 4 bases from V and 1 base from J, the junction retains 3 bases not matched to a gene. Looking up the germline V gene yields CDR1 MGHDK and CDR2 SYGVNS. The CDR3 contains 14 residues, cysteine and phenylalanine counted. The kept DNA is CDR3 alone, 42 bases in frame from the first base. Each collaborating institution followed its own protocols to collect whole blood in K2EDTA tubes. For TCRbeta analysis, collaborators shipped samples in one of three forms: frozen whole blood, isolated PBMCs, or DNA extracted from either of those sample types. The sample taken for sequencing was peripheral blood. This sequence was found in a man aged 80 or over with acute or convalescent COVID-19. The chain uses TRBV25-1 and TRBJ1-1, with 7 middle bases fitting TRBD1. The CDR3: CASSGGTANTEAFF. At the DNA level, the sequence is TGTGCCAGCAGTGGGGGGACAGCGAACACTGAAGCTTTCTTT.